These 27 T cell receptor beta chains were all obtained from the same sample, sequenced in a study of long-term antiretroviral therapy in people with HIV. With survey level as its setting, the immunoSEQ assay was v3.0. Sequencing used immunoSEQ multiplex PCR; TCRdb keeps in-frame clones, though not all of them. The data hold 30,000 to 35,000 clones, with roughly 77% observed a single time. This sample comprised unsorted PBMCs, obtained 1.9 years after starting antiretroviral therapy. These receptors came from a man between 18 and 35 years old with HIV.

The chain couples TRBV10-1 to TRBJ2-5, with D maybe TRBD2 (5 bases). V lost 2 bases, J lost 5 bases, and 15 bases lay in between. The CDR3 runs 15 residues. Germline V gene sequence: CDR1 WNHNN, CDR2 SYGVQD (reference sequence). This CDR3 is CASSEPQDFLETQYF. DNA for the CDR3: TGCGCCAGCAGTGAGCCCCAGGACTTCCTGGAGACCCAGTACTTC.

The rearrangement uses TRBV4-1 and TRBJ1-2; 12 positions match TRBD1. Germline lookup yields CDR1 MGHRA and CDR2 YSYEKL. CDR3 length: 17 residues. V trimming: 0 bases; J trimming: 7 bases; junction bases outside the gene matches: 9. The CDR3 DNA sequence: TGCGCCAGCAGCCAAGATACCGGGACAGGGGGCGCGGGTGGCTACACCTTC. As protein: CASSQDTGTGGAGGYTF.

This chain links TRBV5-4 with TRBJ2-6; D possibly corresponds to TRBD1 (6 bases). Per germline, CDR1 SGHNT and CDR2 YYREEE (reference sequence). The ends were cut back, 4 bases at V and 1 base at J, with 9 bases in the middle. The CDR3 contains 15 residues. CDR3 sequence: CASSPQGSGANVLTF. CDR3 sequence (DNA): TGTGCCAGCAGCCCCCAGGGGTCTGGGGCCAACGTCCTGACTTTC.

The chain is built from TRBV7-2 and TRBJ1-5; no clear D gene. The CDR3 runs 15 residues. CDR1 and CDR2 (germline): SGHTA, FQGNSA. Between the trimmed V and J ends, which lost 4 bases and 6 bases, there was a span of 16 bases. The CDR3 DNA reads as TGTGCCAGCAGCTCCGGAAGTCAAGAGCCTCAGCCCCAGCATTTT. Protein product: CASSSGSQEPQPQHF.

This chain uses TRBV5-1 with TRBJ2-2; D gene uncertain. V lost 0 bases to trimming and J lost 5 bases, with 11 bases between them. CDR3 size: 15 residues. Germline V CDR1 and CDR2: SGHRS, YFSETQ. Here the CDR3 reads CASSLGPLETGELFF. CDR3 bases: TGCGCCAGCAGCTTGGGACCGCTGGAGACCGGGGAGCTGTTTTTT.

CDR3 loop: CASSLGGRGDTEAFF. For the CDR3, the DNA is TGTGCCAGCAGTTTAGGAGGGAGGGGGGACACTGAAGCTTTCTTT. The chain recombines TRBV28 with TRBJ1-1; possibly TRBD1 for D (6 bases). CDR1 is MDHEN, CDR2 SYDVKM, per germline. This CDR3 comprises 15 residues. Trimming stripped 2 bases from V and 3 bases from J, with 13 bases between.

V is TRBV7-2 and J is TRBJ1-5; tentatively, D is TRBD1 (5 bases). The CDR3 length is 14 residues. Deletions cut 3 bases from V and 5 bases from J, with 11 bases between. Germline V CDR1 and CDR2: SGHTA, FQGNSA. CDR3 bases: TGTGCCAGCAGCTTTAGGCCGGGGGATCAGCCCCAGCATTTT. It codes for CASSFRPGDQPQHF.

In its sample, this clone was seen a few times. This chain connects TRBV15 to TRBJ2-3; D not resolved. Per germline, CDR1 LNHNV and CDR2 YYDKDF (reference sequence). V lost 0 bases to trimming and J lost 6 bases, with 4 bases between them. The CDR3 totals 12 residues. In nucleotides, the CDR3 is TGTGCCACCAGCAGAGATCATGATACGCAGTATTTT. It specifies CATSRDHDTQYF.

The chain couples TRBV27 to TRBJ1-5; TRBD1 agrees at 7 bases. After removal of 2 bases from V and 0 bases from J, the junction contained 4 bases not matched to a gene. This CDR3 has 16 residues. Germline V gene lookup returns CDR1 MNHEY and CDR2 SMNVEV (reference sequence). The CDR3 loop is CASSLGGTVSNQPQHF. The CDR3 coding sequence is TGTGCCAGCAGTTTAGGTGGGACAGTTAGCAATCAGCCCCAGCATTTT.

This clone was found once. V is TRBV7-2 and J is TRBJ1-2; D uncertain. V was cut by 0 bases and J by 0 bases, with 11 bases left in between. The CDR3 contains 16 residues. Per the germline V gene, CDR1 is SGHTA and CDR2 is FQGNSA. As DNA, the CDR3 is TGTGCCAGCAGCTTAGCGCTGAAGGACGCTAACTATGGCTACACCTTC. As protein: CASSLALKDANYGYTF.

This chain joins TRBV6-6 and TRBJ2-7, with D hard to call. The germline V gene has CDR1 MNHNY and CDR2 SVGAGI (reference sequence). This CDR3 is 15 amino acids long. The germline V and J ends were trimmed by 2 bases and 0 bases, with 11 bases remaining between them. Here the CDR3 DNA reads TGTGCCAGCAGTTACCGCGCACCCAACTCCTACGAGCAGTACTTC. Translation gives CASSYRAPNSYEQYF.

The rearrangement links TRBV7-8 to TRBJ2-7; unclear D gene. This CDR3 comprises 13 residues. Germline V gene lookup returns CDR1 SGHVS and CDR2 FQNEAQ. Trimming cost V 1 base and J 0 bases, with 4 bases left between them. The CDR3 loop is CASSLELSYEQYF. In DNA form, the CDR3 reads TGTGCCAGCAGCTTAGAACTCTCCTACGAGCAGTACTTC.

V gene TRBV7-8 combines with J gene TRBJ1-1, with TRBD1 matching 8 bases. Germline V gene lookup returns CDR1 SGHVS and CDR2 FQNEAQ. V was clipped by 1 base and J by 11 bases; unmatched bases: 9. The CDR3 loop spans 14 amino acids. The chain's CDR3 is CASSLGGQGRVAFF. The CDR3 DNA reads as TGTGCCAGCAGCTTAGGAGGACAGGGTCGGGTGGCTTTCTTT.

J is TRBJ1-2 and V is TRBV29-1; D may be TRBD1 (6 bases). Trimming shortened V by 5 bases and J by 4 bases, and 14 bases separated the two germline ends. Germline CDR1 reads SQVTM; CDR2 reads ANQGSEA. CDR3 length equals 13 residues. The CDR3 sequence: CSVQWTETYGYTF. The CDR3 coding sequence is TGCAGCGTTCAATGGACAGAGACCTATGGCTACACCTTC. The full variable domain, completed using reference TRBV29-1 and TRBJ1-2, is SAVISQKPSRDICQRGTSLTIQCQVDSQVTMMFWYRQQPGQSLTLIATANQGSEATYESGFVIDKFPISRPNLTFSTLTVSNMSPEDSSIYLCSVQWTETYGYTFGSGTRLTVV.

This chain links TRBV25-1 with TRBJ1-4, with 11 bases identical to TRBD1. The CDR3 runs to 17 residues. The germline V gene encodes CDR1 MGHDK and CDR2 SYGVNS. Trimming removed 3 bases from V and 8 bases from J; junction bases left unmatched: 11. CDR3 in DNA: TGTGCCAGCAGTGAGAGGACAGGGGGCCTTTTTGGGGAAAAACTGTTTTTT. Residues: CASSERTGGLFGEKLFF.

The chain's CDR3 is CASSLQGPPYEQYF. CDR3 coding DNA: TGTGCCAGCAGTTTACAGGGGCCCCCCTACGAGCAGTACTTC. This chain connects TRBV7-2 to TRBJ2-7, with 7 nucleotides matching TRBD1. Trimming cost V 6 bases and J 2 bases; bases outside gene matches: 7. The CDR3 is 14 residues long. The germline V gene encodes CDR1 SGHTA and CDR2 FQGNSA.

The chain carries TRBV11-3 and TRBJ1-1; D is ambiguous. This CDR3 is built from 13 residues. The V end lost 5 bases, the J end lost 3 bases, and 10 bases lay between the germline ends. Looked up from germline, CDR1 is SGHNT and CDR2 is YENEEA. The CDR3 DNA sequence: TGTGCCAGCAGCCAAATGCAGGACACTGAAGCTTTCTTT. Residues: CASSQMQDTEAFF.

The chain has TRBV19 and TRBJ1-2; a weak D match, TRBD1 (5 bases). V dropped 5 bases and J dropped 8 bases, with 21 bases sitting between them. The CDR3 runs 15 residues. CDR1 and CDR2 (germline): LNHDA, SQIVND (reference sequence). CDR3 protein: CASSSILGDQGGYTF. Here the CDR3 DNA reads TGTGCCAGTAGTTCCATCCTGGGGGATCAGGGAGGCTACACCTTC.

This rearrangement joins TRBV18 to TRBJ2-6; D call uncertain. V was trimmed by 3 bases and J by 0 bases, leaving 6 bases between them. The CDR3 spans 15 residues. CDR1 and CDR2 (germline): KGHSH, LQKENI. CDR3 region: CASSPESSGANVLTF. Here the CDR3 DNA reads TGTGCCAGCTCACCCGAAAGCTCTGGGGCCAACGTCCTGACTTTC.

This chain connects TRBV6-1 to TRBJ1-5, with a possible D match to TRBD1 (6 bases). Trimming removed 4 bases from V and 9 bases from J, with 25 bases in between. The V gene's germline CDR1 is MNHNS and CDR2 SASEGT. The length of the CDR3 is 17 residues. CDR3 in amino acids: CASSGPISGGGFRPQHF. The DNA for the CDR3 is TGTGCCAGCAGTGGACCAATTAGCGGGGGGGGCTTCCGGCCCCAGCATTTT.

The chain has TRBV15 and TRBJ1-3; 8 bases match TRBD1. Per the germline V gene, CDR1 is LNHNV and CDR2 is YYDKDF (reference sequence). Trimming at V came to 0 bases and at J to 0 bases, leaving 7 bases not matched to a gene. The CDR3 is 18 residues long. The CDR3 sequence: CATSREIRTGNSGNTIYF. Here the CDR3 DNA reads TGTGCCACCAGCAGAGAGATAAGGACAGGGAACTCTGGAAACACCATATATTTT.

The chain employs TRBV6-6 and TRBJ1-1; 7 bases are a match to TRBD1. Germline V gene sequence: CDR1 MNHNY, CDR2 SVGAGI (reference sequence). J was trimmed by 3 bases and V by 7 bases; bases with no gene match: 8. CDR3 length: 14 amino acids. DNA for the CDR3: TGTGCCAGCACCCCGGGACAGAGTTACACTGAAGCTTTCTTT. Its translation is CASTPGQSYTEAFF.

The gene calls are TRBV4-1 and TRBJ1-2; 11 nucleotides line up with TRBD1. The CDR3 totals 17 residues. Germline-derived CDR1 and CDR2 are MGHRA and YSYEKL. V shed 0 bases, J shed 7 bases, and the junction held 10 bases outside the gene matches. CDR3 nucleotide sequence: TGCGCCAGCAGCCAAGATCTGGGGACAGGGGGGGCCAGTGGCTACACCTTC. It translates to CASSQDLGTGGASGYTF.

This clone was observed a few times. J is TRBJ2-3 and V is TRBV5-6; 14 bases align to TRBD2. V gave up 3 bases and J gave up 5 bases; unmatched junction bases: 8. The length of the CDR3 is 17 residues. Germline CDR1 reads SGHDT; CDR2 reads YYEEEE. The CDR3: CASSSYGTSGGGDTQYF. The CDR3 DNA reads TGTGCCAGCAGCTCTTACGGGACTAGCGGGGGTGGAGATACGCAGTATTTT.

The J gene is TRBJ2-2, the V gene TRBV11-3, with 12 bases that match TRBD1. CDR3 length: 16 amino acids. The germline gives CDR1 SGHNT, CDR2 YENEEA. Trimming at V came to 8 bases and at J to 0 bases, leaving 4 bases not matched to a gene. The CDR3 region is CASAGTGGTNTGELFF. CDR3 DNA: TGTGCCAGCGCCGGGACAGGGGGCACGAACACCGGGGAGCTGTTTTTT.

The CDR3 loop reads CASSLDHPAGQPQHF. CDR3 sequence (DNA): TGTGCCAGCAGCTTAGACCACCCCGCCGGGCAGCCCCAGCATTTT. This chain links TRBV7-9 with TRBJ1-5, with D unclear. V was trimmed by 1 base and J by 7 bases, leaving 14 bases between them. The CDR3 is made up of 15 amino acids. Germline CDR1 and CDR2: SEHNR and FQNEAQ (reference sequence).

This clone was picked up one time. This sequence joins TRBV10-1 and TRBJ2-1; D ambiguous. V lost 0 bases and J lost 0, with 9 bases in between. The CDR3 consists of 16 residues. Germline assignment: CDR1 WNHNN and CDR2 SYGVQD (reference sequence). This CDR3 is CASSESPRSSYNEQFF. CDR3 nucleotide sequence: TGCGCCAGCAGTGAGTCGCCCAGGAGCTCCTACAATGAGCAGTTCTTC.